This entry concerns a single T cell receptor beta chain. The antigen is unknown. V was clipped by 2 bases and J by 4 bases, with 10 bases between them. Germline CDR1 reads SEHNR; CDR2 reads FQNEAQ (reference sequence). This CDR3 region has 14 residues. Amplification used 60 Vbeta primers and 13 Jbeta primers. Study processing details: Some 80 million unique TCR beta chains, 9 million to 14 million shared, were counted in a later analysis. Profiling relied on immunoSEQ multiplex PCR, and the TCRdb table lists in-frame clones only, not all of them. The V and J calls and clone size are taken from that table; D and trimming were inferred from the DNA. Found here are about 200,000 clones, less than 90% of them singletons; the top ten hold roughly 0.33%. This sample stems from a study of cytomegalovirus exposure and HLA in healthy donors. Study conclusions and caveats: The authors enumerated roughly 160 TCR beta chains as linked to cytomegalovirus. In an earlier analysis, about 87% or about 30%: the productive usage of most TCR beta V segments. According to a later analysis, donors in an Asian-associated ancestry cluster reportedly had fewer N-insertions than the 666-donor mean.

The chain has TRBV7-9 and TRBJ2-3; D is perhaps TRBD2 (5 bases). The clonotype originates from a woman in her 30s in good health and CMV-seronegative. The sequencing input was PBMCs. The CDR3, as DNA: TGTGCCAGCAGCTTACAGGTGGAGGCAGATACGCAGTATTTT. Amino acids: CASSLQVEADTQYF.